The following is a T cell receptor (beta chain) sequence with its context. Germline CDR1 and CDR2: SGHRS and YFSETQ. CDR3 length: 14 residues. Unmatched junction bases numbered 3, after V lost 0 bases and J lost 4 bases. The data belong to a study of blood T cell repertoires in COVID-19. TCRdb keeps only in-frame clones here, not all; method: immunoSEQ multiplex PCR. The sample includes 95,000 or so clones, over 75% seen only once; the top ten take around a quarter. This TCR derives from a man older than 75 with active or convalescent COVID-19. The sequencing sample was made of peripheral blood. The genes are TRBV5-1 and TRBJ2-7; the match to TRBD1 covers 8 bases. The CDR3 region is CASSLGTGRYEQYF. The CDR3 DNA sequence: TGCGCCAGCAGCTTGGGGACAGGGAGGTACGAGCAGTACTTC.